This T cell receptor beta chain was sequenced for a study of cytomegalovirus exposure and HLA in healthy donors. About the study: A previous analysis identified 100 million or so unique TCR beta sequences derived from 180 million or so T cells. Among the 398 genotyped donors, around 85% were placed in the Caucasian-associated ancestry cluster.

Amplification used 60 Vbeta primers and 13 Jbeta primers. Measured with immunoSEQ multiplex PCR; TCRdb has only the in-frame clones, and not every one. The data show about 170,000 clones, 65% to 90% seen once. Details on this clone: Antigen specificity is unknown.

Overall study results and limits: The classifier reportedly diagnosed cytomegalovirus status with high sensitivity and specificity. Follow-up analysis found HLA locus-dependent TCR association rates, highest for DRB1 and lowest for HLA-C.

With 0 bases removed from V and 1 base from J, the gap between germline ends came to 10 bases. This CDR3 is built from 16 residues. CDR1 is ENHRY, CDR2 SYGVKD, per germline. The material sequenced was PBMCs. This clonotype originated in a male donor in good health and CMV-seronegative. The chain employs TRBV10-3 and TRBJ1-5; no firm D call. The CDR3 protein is CAISESVGSSNQPQHF. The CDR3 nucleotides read TGTGCCATCAGTGAGTCGGTGGGTAGCAGCAATCAGCCCCAGCATTTT.